This record looks at one T cell receptor beta chain sequence and its context. The antigen remains undetermined. Nominal health characterized the donors when sampled, though unrecorded immune exposures were likely. These data originate in a study of cytomegalovirus exposure and HLA in healthy donors. PCR was performed using 60 Vbeta and 13 Jbeta primers. The table came from immunoSEQ multiplex PCR; TCRdb's copy has only in-frame clones and leaves some out. The table shows under 150,000 clones, with around 70% occurring only once. This CDR3 is 18 amino acids long. Unmatched junction bases numbered 3, after V lost 1 base and J lost 1 base. The germline V gene encodes CDR1 MGHRA and CDR2 YSYEKL. Study-wide results and caveats: Later analysis associated a missense DCLRE1C variant with TCR beta V- and J-gene trimming.

Material: PBMCs. The sequence came from a woman aged 40 to 50 in good health and CMV-seropositive. V is TRBV4-1 and J is TRBJ2-4; TRBD2 matches at 14 bases. This CDR3 is CASSQGLAGGLAKNIQYF. DNA of the CDR3: TGCGCCAGCAGCCAAGGACTAGCGGGGGGGCTGGCCAAAAACATTCAGTACTTC.